A single sample gave rise to the 30 T cell receptor beta chains below, sequenced in a study of cytomegalovirus exposure and HLA in healthy donors. PCR involved 60 Vbeta and 13 Jbeta primers. Generated by immunoSEQ multiplex PCR, the TCRdb table keeps only in-frame clones and is missing some. Of 150,000 or so clones listed, almost 80% are singletons. The sequencing sample was made of PBMCs. These receptors were taken from a man aged 18 to 35 in good health and CMV-seropositive.

The rearrangement joins TRBV4-3 to TRBJ2-3; D gene uncertain. Germline CDR1 reads LGHNA; CDR2 reads YSLEER. The CDR3 covers 15 residues. The V end lost 4 bases, the J end lost 3 bases, and 14 bases lay between the germline ends. The CDR3 protein is CASSLGIKETDTQYF. The CDR3 DNA reads TGCGCCAGCAGCCTCGGTATAAAGGAGACAGATACGCAGTATTTT.

The chain uses TRBV29-1 and TRBJ2-1; 8 bases are shared with TRBD1. V was clipped by 3 bases and J by 5 bases; unmatched bases: 6. Germline assignment: CDR1 SQVTM and CDR2 ANQGSEA. The CDR3 is made up of 14 amino acids. The CDR3 loop is CSVEGGQGNNEQFF. CDR3 DNA sequence: TGCAGCGTTGAGGGCGGACAGGGTAACAATGAGCAGTTCTTC.

CDR3 protein: CASSGSRTDTQYF. As DNA, the CDR3 is TGTGCCAGCAGTGGTTCTCGCACAGATACGCAGTATTTT. The V and J genes are TRBV25-1 and TRBJ2-3; D gene uncertain. Germline V gene sequence: CDR1 MGHDK, CDR2 SYGVNS. V lost 4 bases, J lost 1 base, and 6 bases lay in between. The CDR3 totals 13 residues.

The chain couples TRBV7-9 to TRBJ1-1; D is undetermined. The CDR3 runs to 16 residues. The V gene lost 5 bases and the J gene lost 6 bases, with 22 bases spanning the gap. Germline CDR1 reads SEHNR; CDR2 reads FQNEAQ (reference sequence). CDR3 loop: CASSQIVFYGGAEAFF. For the CDR3, the DNA is TGTGCCAGCAGCCAGATAGTTTTTTACGGCGGGGCTGAAGCTTTCTTT.

This rearrangement joins TRBV15 to TRBJ2-7; D is unresolved. The V end lost 4 bases, the J end lost 3 bases, and 10 bases lay between the germline ends. The CDR3 sequence is 13 residues long. Germline CDR1 LNHNV, CDR2 YYDKDF (reference sequence). The CDR3 DNA sequence: TGTGCCACCAGCACTCCAGGTAGCTACGAGCAGTACTTC. Translated, it gives CATSTPGSYEQYF.

This clone was observed a single time. V and J are TRBV20-1 and TRBJ2-1; D not resolved. Trimming took off 6 bases at V and 5 bases at J, with 8 bases between the two ends. The CDR3 runs 11 residues. The germline CDR1 and CDR2 sequences are DFQATT and SNEGSKA (reference sequence). The chain's CDR3 is CSAPLNNEQFF. DNA of the CDR3: TGCAGTGCCCCCTTAAACAATGAGCAGTTCTTC.

The CDR3 nucleotides are TGTGCCATCAGTGAGTACGGTAGCAGCCCTGGAAACACCATATATTTT. As protein: CAISEYGSSPGNTIYF. The chain has TRBV10-3 and TRBJ1-3, with D hard to call. Trimming stripped 1 base from V and 2 bases from J, with 12 bases between. This CDR3 contains 16 residues. Looked up from germline, CDR1 is ENHRY and CDR2 is SYGVKD.

This chain uses TRBV5-6 with TRBJ2-7, with 7 bases aligning to TRBD1. CDR3 length: 14 residues. Germline CDR1 and CDR2: SGHDT and YYEEEE. The V segment lost 6 bases and the J segment 0 bases; nucleotides outside the gene matches: 6. Here the CDR3 reads CASNGQAVSYEQYF. The CDR3 bases are TGTGCCAGCAACGGACAGGCTGTCTCCTACGAGCAGTACTTC.

The DNA for the CDR3 is TGTGCCACCAGCAACAAGAACTATGGCTACACCTTC. Its protein product is CATSNKNYGYTF. The rearrangement uses TRBV15 and TRBJ1-2; no reliable D call. This CDR3 contains 12 residues. Germline CDR1 and CDR2: LNHNV and YYDKDF (reference sequence). Trimming shortened V by 4 bases and J by 2 bases, and 5 bases separated the two germline ends.

The chain recombines TRBV5-1 with TRBJ1-2; 7 bases are shared with TRBD1. The ends lost 4 bases at V and 1 base at J; junction bases unmatched: 7. There are 15 residues in the CDR3. Germline CDR1 reads SGHRS; CDR2 reads YFSETQ. CDR3 DNA sequence: TGCGCCAGCAGCCGGGACAGCACTCTTAACTATGGCTACACCTTC. Translating it yields CASSRDSTLNYGYTF. Full variable domain (outside the CDR3, taken from reference TRBV5-1 and TRBJ1-2): KAGVTQTPRYLIKTRGQQVTLSCSPISGHRSVSWYQQTPGQGLQFLFEYFSETQRNKGNFPGRFSGRQFSNSRSEMNVSTLELGDSALYLCASSRDSTLNYGYTFGSGTRLTVV.

This chain links TRBV27 with TRBJ2-5; D gene unclear. The CDR3 is 14 amino acids. CDR1 and CDR2 (germline): MNHEY, SMNVEV (reference sequence). Trimming took 4 bases from V and 0 from J, leaving 9 bases between them. The CDR3 DNA sequence: TGTGCCAGCAGTTCCGCGGCTAACCAAGAGACCCAGTACTTC. Translated: CASSSAANQETQYF.

J is TRBJ2-7 and V is TRBV5-5; 11 bases fit TRBD1. This CDR3 spans 14 amino acids. CDR1 SGHKS and CDR2 YYEKEE come from the germline V gene (reference sequence). Trimming at V came to 4 bases and at J to 3 bases, leaving 3 bases not matched to a gene. CDR3 residues: CASSAGTGGYEQYF. Here the CDR3 DNA reads TGTGCCAGCAGCGCGGGGACAGGGGGCTACGAGCAGTACTTC.

The chain carries TRBV4-1 and TRBJ2-7; D perhaps matches TRBD1 (6 bases). The CDR3 loop spans 13 amino acids. The V end lost 4 bases, the J end lost 6 bases, and 13 bases lay between the germline ends. CDR1 is MGHRA and CDR2 is YSYEKL in the germline V gene. The CDR3: CASSLTGFSEQYF. The CDR3 DNA sequence: TGCGCCAGCAGCCTCACAGGGTTTTCCGAGCAGTACTTC.

The chain joins TRBV2 to TRBJ2-5, with D possibly TRBD2 on 6 matching bases. V lost 6 bases and J lost 2, with 16 bases in between. The CDR3 length is 15 residues. Germline V lookup: CDR1 SNHLY, CDR2 FYNNEI. CDR3 DNA sequence: TGTGCCAGCAGAAGAATACCCGCGGGGCAAGAGACCCAGTACTTC. It is translated as CASRRIPAGQETQYF. Full variable domain (rest looked up from reference TRBV2 and TRBJ2-5): EPEVTQTPSHQVTQMGQEVILRCVPISNHLYFYWYRQILGQKVEFLVSFYNNEISEKSEIFDDQFSVERPDGSNFTLKIRSTKLEDSAMYFCASRRIPAGQETQYFGPGTRLLVL.

In regard to this clone: Here the CDR3 omits its conserved ending phenylalanine or tryptophan, so a read error is the likely source. The rearrangement uses TRBV6-5 and TRBJ1-6; the match to TRBD1 covers 7 bases. The trim removed 3 bases at V and 7 bases at J, leaving 6 bases unmatched. Per germline, CDR1 MNHEY and CDR2 SVGAGI. This CDR3 comprises 15 residues. CDR3 coding DNA: TGTGCCAGCAGTTATCGTGGGACAGAAAATTCACCCCTCCACCTT. Its translation: CASSYRGTENSPLHL.

The rearrangement links TRBV11-3 to TRBJ1-1; D remains unclear. Germline assignment: CDR1 SGHNT and CDR2 YENEEA. The V gene lost 5 bases and the J gene lost 4 bases, with 11 bases spanning the gap. The CDR3 is made up of 13 amino acids. The CDR3 is CASSNELSTEAFF. CDR3 nucleotide sequence: TGTGCCAGCAGCAATGAACTGAGCACTGAAGCTTTCTTT.

The chain has TRBV19 and TRBJ1-4; maybe TRBD1 (6 bases). V lost 9 bases and J lost 3, with 20 bases in between. From germline, CDR1 is LNHDA and CDR2 SQIVND (reference sequence). This CDR3 is 16 amino acids long. The CDR3 protein is CARGAKLRASNEKLFF. CDR3 nucleotide sequence: TGTGCCAGGGGGGCGAAGCTTCGCGCTTCTAATGAAAAACTGTTTTTT.

J is TRBJ2-3 and V is TRBV11-2, with D uncertain. The CDR3 length is 14 residues. Germline values: CDR1 SGHAT, CDR2 FQNNGV. V gave up 1 base and J gave up 2 bases, with 7 bases separating them. The CDR3 nucleotides read TGTGCCAGCAGCTTAGCTTCGTTCACAGATACGCAGTATTTT. It codes for CASSLASFTDTQYF.

For this clone: Within the sample, other DNA sequences also encode this same CDR3. This chain links TRBV25-1 with TRBJ1-4, with 7 bases identical to TRBD1. The length of the CDR3 is 16 residues. CDR1 is MGHDK, CDR2 SYGVNS, per germline. V was pared by 6 bases and J by 7 bases, with 14 bases of the junction left unmatched. Here the CDR3 DNA reads TGTGCCAGCAGCTTAAGCCGGACAGGCCAGGGTGAAAAACTGTTTTTT. Translation gives CASSLSRTGQGEKLFF.

V gene TRBV30 combines with J gene TRBJ1-1; weak D call: TRBD1 (5 bases). Trimming stripped 2 bases from V and 7 bases from J, with 8 bases between. CDR3 length equals 11 residues. From germline, CDR1 is GTSNPN and CDR2 SVGIG (reference sequence). CDR3 in amino acids: CAWSSGYEAFF. CDR3 nucleotides: TGTGCCTGGAGTTCAGGGTATGAAGCTTTCTTT.

The chain couples TRBV29-1 to TRBJ1-1; the D is unclear. The CDR3 is made up of 11 amino acids. V was cut by 4 bases and J by 7 bases, with 10 bases left in between. In germline, CDR1 is SQVTM, CDR2 ANQGSEA. The DNA of the CDR3 is TGCAGCGTTGTCGGAGGGCTTGAAGCTTTCTTT. This codes for CSVVGGLEAFF.

A single count supports this clone. The J gene is TRBJ2-2, the V gene TRBV7-8, with TRBD2 matching over 7 bases. V gave up 1 base and J gave up 1 base; unmatched junction bases: 9. The CDR3 spans 18 residues. Germline V gene lookup returns CDR1 SGHVS and CDR2 FQNEAQ. The CDR3 coding sequence is TGTGCCAGCAGCTTAGGATGGGCGCGGGGGTGGAACACCGGGGAGCTGTTTTTT. This codes for CASSLGWARGWNTGELFF.

The chain combines TRBV10-1 with TRBJ2-6, with a tentative D call TRBD1 (6 bases). The V gene lost 3 bases and the J gene lost 0 bases, with 9 bases spanning the gap. The CDR3 runs to 16 residues. CDR1 is WNHNN and CDR2 is SYGVQD in the germline V gene (reference sequence). This CDR3 reads CASSEDRPSGANVLTF. The CDR3 DNA is TGCGCCAGCAGTGAAGACAGGCCCTCTGGGGCCAACGTCCTGACTTTC.

Details on this clone: The conserved phenylalanine or tryptophan is not found at the CDR3 terminus, so this likely reflects a read error. The gene calls are TRBV6-6 and TRBJ1-6; no definite D call. CDR3 length: 14 residues. CDR1 is MNHNY and CDR2 is SVGAGI in the germline V gene (reference sequence). V was cut by 6 bases and J by 13 bases, with 19 bases left in between. This CDR3 reads CASSSNPTGVPLHL. CDR3 DNA sequence: TGTGCCAGCAGCTCGAATCCAACCGGGGTTCCCCTCCACCTT.

This clone was counted a single time. The chain is built from TRBV5-8 and TRBJ2-6, with no clear D. CDR1 and CDR2 from the germline V gene are SGHTS and YDEGEE. V gave up 2 bases and J gave up 0 bases, with 6 bases separating them. The CDR3 sequence is 15 residues long. For the CDR3, the DNA is TGTGCCAGCAGCTTCGTGCGCTCTGGGGCCAACGTCCTGACTTTC. It translates to CASSFVRSGANVLTF.

This clone was found once. V usage is TRBV4-2 and J usage is TRBJ2-7; D is undetermined. CDR1 and CDR2 from the germline V gene are LGHNA and YNFKEQ. This CDR3 is 16 amino acids long. Trimming took 4 bases from V and 3 from J, leaving 19 bases between them. CDR3 residues: CASSPISIKSSYEQYF. The CDR3 DNA follows: TGTGCCAGCAGCCCCATCTCCATAAAGTCTAGCTACGAGCAGTACTTC.

This chain joins TRBV6-1 and TRBJ1-5; D is ambiguous. Trimming stripped 4 bases from V and 0 bases from J, with 10 bases between. Looked up from germline, CDR1 is MNHNS and CDR2 is SASEGT. This CDR3 is 15 amino acids long. In nucleotides, the CDR3 is TGTGCCAGCAGTGTACCGGTGTCTAGCAATCAGCCCCAGCATTTT. Amino acid sequence: CASSVPVSSNQPQHF.

This sequence joins TRBV5-6 and TRBJ1-4, with D unresolved. The CDR3 covers 16 residues. The V end lost 0 bases, the J end lost 1 base, and 10 bases lay between the germline ends. The germline V gene has CDR1 SGHDT and CDR2 YYEEEE. This CDR3 reads CASSLAGVRTNEKLFF. The DNA of the CDR3 is TGTGCCAGCAGCTTGGCCGGGGTCAGAACTAATGAAAAACTGTTTTTT.

This rearrangement joins TRBV9 to TRBJ2-3, with TRBD1 matching 8 bases. The ends lost 7 bases at V and 3 bases at J; junction bases unmatched: 7. The CDR3 contains 14 residues. Germline V gene sequence: CDR1 SGDLS, CDR2 YYNGEE. Here the CDR3 reads CASGTRQGTDTQYF. The CDR3, as DNA: TGTGCCAGCGGCACAAGACAGGGGACAGATACGCAGTATTTT.

The V call is TRBV30, the J call TRBJ1-2; D perhaps matches TRBD1 (6 bases). Trimming pared 3 bases from V and 6 bases from J, leaving 11 bases between. CDR3 length equals 12 residues. Germline CDR1 GTSNPN, CDR2 SVGIG (reference sequence). For the CDR3, the DNA is TGTGCCTGGAGCGACAACAGGGATGGCTACACCTTC. Its translation is CAWSDNRDGYTF. Full variable domain (outside the CDR3, taken from reference TRBV30 and TRBJ1-2): SQTIHQWPATLVQPVGSPLSLECTVEGTSNPNLYWYRQAAGRGLQLLFYSVGIGQISSEVPQNLSASRPQDRQFILSSKKLLLSDSGFYLCAWSDNRDGYTFGSGTRLTVV.